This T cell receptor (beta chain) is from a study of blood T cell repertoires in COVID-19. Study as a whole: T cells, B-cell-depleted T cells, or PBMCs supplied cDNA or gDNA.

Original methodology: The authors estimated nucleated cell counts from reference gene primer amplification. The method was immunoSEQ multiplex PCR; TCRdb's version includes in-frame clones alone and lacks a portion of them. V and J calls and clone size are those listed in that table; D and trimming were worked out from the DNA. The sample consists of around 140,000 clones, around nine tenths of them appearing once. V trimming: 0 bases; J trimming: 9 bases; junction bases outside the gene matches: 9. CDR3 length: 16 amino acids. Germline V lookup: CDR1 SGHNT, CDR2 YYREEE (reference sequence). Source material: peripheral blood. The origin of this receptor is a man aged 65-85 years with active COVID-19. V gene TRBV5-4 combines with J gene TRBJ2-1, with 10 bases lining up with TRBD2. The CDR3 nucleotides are TGTGCCAGCAGCTTGGTAATAGCGGGAGGACCCTTTGAGCAGTTCTTC. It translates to CASSLVIAGGPFEQFF.